In this sample, the clone carrying this TCR beta chain turned up a few times. Primers for the PCR totalled 60 Vbeta and 13 Jbeta. Profiling relied on immunoSEQ multiplex PCR, and the TCRdb table lists in-frame clones only, not all of them. The sample lists roughly 80,000 clones; about 70% were seen once. This entry belongs to a study of cytomegalovirus exposure and HLA in healthy donors. CDR1 is SGHRS, CDR2 YFSETQ, per germline. With V trimmed by 0 bases and J by 1 base, 4 bases remained unmatched. The CDR3 has 15 residues. This sequence was found in a woman aged 45 to 65 in good health and CMV-seropositive. This chain links TRBV5-1 with TRBJ2-7, with TRBD2 matching over 7 bases. Sequenced input: PBMCs. CDR3 sequence (DNA): TGCGCCAGCAGCTTGGACGGGGGGAAGTCCTACGAGCAGTACTTC. Its protein product is CASSLDGGKSYEQYF.